One and the same sample provided the 10 T cell receptor beta chains below, sequenced in a study of blood T cells in healthy people across ages. Sample-barcoded 5' priming and a J-beta primer mix drove a second PCR of roughly 6 to 12 cycles. TCRdb fed the 5' RACE reads into MiXCR, producing one record per CDR3 protein. The sample lists roughly 1.9 million distinct CDR3 sequences, roughly two fifths occurring once. The sequencing sample was made of blood. The receptors shown here come from a human donor in good health.

The V call is TRBV30, the J call TRBJ2-1; 14 bases are a match to TRBD2. With 3 bases clipped from V and 5 bases from J, the junction kept 0 bases outside the gene matches. Germline V CDR1 and CDR2: GTSNPN, SVGIG (reference sequence). This CDR3 region has 14 residues. This chain's CDR3 is CAWRGLAGDNEQFF. In nucleotides, the CDR3 is TGTGCCTGGAGGGGACTAGCGGGGGACAATGAGCAGTTCTTC.

The genes are TRBV20-1 and TRBJ1-5; no clear D gene. Germline V gene data show CDR1 as DFQATT and CDR2 as SNEGSKA (reference sequence). There are 15 residues in the CDR3. V was clipped by 2 bases and J by 2 bases, with 13 bases between them. The CDR3 loop reads CSARLAGRGNQPQHF. Here the CDR3 DNA reads TGCAGTGCTAGATTGGCCGGTCGGGGCAATCAGCCCCAGCATTTT.

This clonotype was seen only a few times. The genes are TRBV6-5 and TRBJ1-2; D is unresolved. With 0 bases removed from V and 7 bases from J, the gap between germline ends came to 12 bases. This CDR3 region has 14 residues. The germline gives CDR1 MNHEY, CDR2 SVGAGI. In DNA, the CDR3 is TGTGCCAGCAGTTACTCTGAAGGATCCGGTGGCTACACCTTC. This gives the protein CASSYSEGSGGYTF.

This clonotype has a handful of counts. The V and J genes are TRBV7-3 and TRBJ1-6; possible D gene TRBD1, 5 bases. CDR1 and CDR2 (germline): SGHTA, FQGTGA. V was clipped by 6 bases and J by 7 bases, with 16 bases between them. The CDR3 covers 15 residues. The CDR3 nucleotides read TGTGCCAGCAGTCGAAACTATGGGGGAAATTCACCCCTCCACTTT. It specifies CASSRNYGGNSPLHF.

This clonotype was seen more than once but under ten times. The chain carries TRBV12-3 or TRBV12-4 and TRBJ2-7; 8 bases agree with TRBD1. The CDR3 length is 16 residues. V was clipped by 1 base and J by 2 bases; unmatched bases: 7. CDR3 DNA: TGTGCCAGCAGTTTAGATTCGGACAGGGACCCCTACGAGCAGTACTTC. Translation: CASSLDSDRDPYEQYF.

This clonotype has more than one count but fewer than ten. The V gene is TRBV7-2, the J gene TRBJ2-7, with 8 bases fitting TRBD1. With V trimmed by 6 bases and J by 6 bases, 7 bases remained unmatched. This CDR3 region has 13 residues. CDR1 is SGHTA, CDR2 FQGNSA, per germline. The CDR3 region has the DNA TGTGCCAGCAGACGGACAGGGCAGTCCGAGCAGTACTTC. Translation: CASRRTGQSEQYF.

The chain uses TRBV20-1 and TRBJ2-4; D gene uncertain. The DNA end favors TRBJ2-7, so the J call may be wrong. Germline V lookup: CDR1 DFQATT, CDR2 SNEGSKA (reference sequence). The CDR3 is 16 amino acids. CDR3 sequence reads: CSARDLVQARPDEQYF. The CDR3, as DNA: TGCAGTGCTAGAGATCTAGTGCAGGCCCGTCCGGACGAGCAGTACTTC.

V gene TRBV29-1 combines with J gene TRBJ2-3, with D perhaps matching TRBD1 (6 bases). The CDR3 is 17 amino acids. Trimming took 7 bases from V and 2 from J, leaving 25 bases between them. The germline gives CDR1 SQVTM, CDR2 ANQGSEA. The CDR3 DNA sequence: TGCAGCGCCCGGAGAGTCCGTGGGACAAGCTTCACAGATACGCAGTATTTT. This sequence encodes CSARRVRGTSFTDTQYF.

The chain links TRBV7-9 to TRBJ2-3, with TRBD2 matching over 10 bases. V was clipped by 7 bases and J by 2 bases; unmatched bases: 9. The CDR3 contains 16 residues. CDR1 SEHNR and CDR2 FQNEAQ come from the germline V gene (reference sequence). CDR3 region: CASNGASGRFTDTQYF. In DNA form, the CDR3 reads TGTGCCAGCAACGGCGCTAGCGGGAGATTCACAGATACGCAGTATTTT.

This clonotype came up once. The rearrangement joins TRBV10-3 to TRBJ2-5; 10 bases are shared with TRBD1. Near its end, the DNA agrees better with TRBJ2-7, so the J call may be wrong. The CDR3 is 15 amino acids. Germline V gene lookup returns CDR1 ENHRY and CDR2 SYGVKD. This CDR3 is CAISDEGQGVYEQYF. CDR3 in DNA: TGTGCCATCAGTGACGAAGGACAGGGGGTCTACGAGCAGTACTTC.